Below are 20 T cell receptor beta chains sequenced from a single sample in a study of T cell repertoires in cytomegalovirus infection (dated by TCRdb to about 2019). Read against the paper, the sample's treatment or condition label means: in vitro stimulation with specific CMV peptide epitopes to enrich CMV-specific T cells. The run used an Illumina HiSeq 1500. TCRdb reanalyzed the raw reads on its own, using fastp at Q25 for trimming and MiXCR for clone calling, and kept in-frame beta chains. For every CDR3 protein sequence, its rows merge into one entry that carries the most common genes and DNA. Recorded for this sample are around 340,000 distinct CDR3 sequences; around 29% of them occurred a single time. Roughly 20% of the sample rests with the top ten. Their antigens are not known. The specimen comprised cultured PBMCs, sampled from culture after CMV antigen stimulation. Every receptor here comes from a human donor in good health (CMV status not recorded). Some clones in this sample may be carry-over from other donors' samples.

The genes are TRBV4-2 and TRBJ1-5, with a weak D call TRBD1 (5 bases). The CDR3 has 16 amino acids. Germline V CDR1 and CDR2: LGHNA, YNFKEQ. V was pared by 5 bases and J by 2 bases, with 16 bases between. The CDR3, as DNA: TGTGCCAGCAGCGTAATGGGGGGTGGAGGCAATCAGCCCCAGCATTTT. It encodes CASSVMGGGGNQPQHF.

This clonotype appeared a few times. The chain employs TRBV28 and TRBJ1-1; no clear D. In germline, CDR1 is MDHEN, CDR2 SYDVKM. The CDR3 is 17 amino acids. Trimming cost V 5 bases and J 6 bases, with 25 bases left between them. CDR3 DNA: TGTGCCAGCAGTCGTTTGGCCCCCGGGGTCTTCGGCCCTGAAGCTTTCTTT. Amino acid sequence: CASSRLAPGVFGPEAFF.

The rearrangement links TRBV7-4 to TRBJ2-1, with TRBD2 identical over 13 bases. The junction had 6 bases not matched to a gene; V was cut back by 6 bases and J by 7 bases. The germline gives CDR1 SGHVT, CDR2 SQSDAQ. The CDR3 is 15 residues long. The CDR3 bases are TGTGCCAGCAGTTGGACTAGCGGGAGTAATAATGAGCAGTTCTTC. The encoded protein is CASSWTSGSNNEQFF. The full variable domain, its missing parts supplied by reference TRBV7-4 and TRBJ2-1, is GAGVSQSPRYKVAKRGRDVALRCDSISGHVTLYWYRQTLGQGSEVLTYSQSDAQRDKSGRPSGRFSAERPERSVSTLKIQRTEQGDSAVYLCASSWTSGSNNEQFFGPGTRLTVL.

The CDR3 DNA sequence: TGTGCCAGCAGCGGGGACAGGGGGCTCAGCAATCAGCCCCAGCATTTT. It translates to CASSGDRGLSNQPQHF. This chain joins TRBV11-2 and TRBJ1-5, with 12 bases lining up with TRBD1. J gave up 1 base and V 5 bases, and 3 bases lay outside the gene matches. The CDR3 has 16 amino acids. Looked up from germline, CDR1 is SGHAT and CDR2 is FQNNGV.

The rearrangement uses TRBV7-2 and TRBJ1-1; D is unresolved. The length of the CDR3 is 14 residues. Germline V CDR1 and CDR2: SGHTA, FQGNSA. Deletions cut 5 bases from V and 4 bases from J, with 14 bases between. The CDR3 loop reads CASSPTWVGTEAFF. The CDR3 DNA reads TGTGCCAGCAGCCCGACTTGGGTTGGCACTGAAGCTTTCTTT.

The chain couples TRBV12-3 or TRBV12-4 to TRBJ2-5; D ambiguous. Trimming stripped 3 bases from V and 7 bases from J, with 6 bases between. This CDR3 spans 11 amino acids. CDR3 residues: CASSFRVTQYF. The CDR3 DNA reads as TGTGCCAGCAGTTTTAGAGTGACCCAGTACTTC.

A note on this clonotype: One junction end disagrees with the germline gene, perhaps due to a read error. CDR3 loop: CASSPQEGAVLAAF. Written as DNA, the CDR3 is TGTGCCAGCAGCCCGCAGGAGGGGGCGGTACTAGCGGCATTC. The chain uses TRBV7-2 and TRBJ2-5; D possibly corresponds to TRBD2 (8 bases). This CDR3 comprises 14 residues. Germline values: CDR1 SGHTA, CDR2 FQGNSA.

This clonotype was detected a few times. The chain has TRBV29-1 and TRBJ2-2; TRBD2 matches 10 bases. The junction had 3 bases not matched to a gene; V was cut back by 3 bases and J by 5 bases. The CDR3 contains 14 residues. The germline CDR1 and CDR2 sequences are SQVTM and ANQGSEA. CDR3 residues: CSVESSGGTGELFF. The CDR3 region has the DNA TGCAGCGTTGAGTCTAGCGGGGGTACCGGGGAGCTGTTTTTT.

The DNA of the CDR3 is TGTGCCAGCAGCTTAGCAGGGATTTTGGAGCCCCAGCATTTT. It is translated as CASSLAGILEPQHF. The V and J genes are TRBV7-9 and TRBJ1-5; D unclear. The V gene's germline CDR1 is SEHNR and CDR2 FQNEAQ (reference sequence). The CDR3 has 14 residues. Trimming cost V 0 bases and J 8 bases, with 11 bases left between them.

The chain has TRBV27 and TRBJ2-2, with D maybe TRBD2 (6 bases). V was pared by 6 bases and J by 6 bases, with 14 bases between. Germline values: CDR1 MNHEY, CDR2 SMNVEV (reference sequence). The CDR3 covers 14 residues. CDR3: CASRRGGLAGELFF. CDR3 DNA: TGTGCCAGCAGAAGAGGAGGGCTGGCCGGGGAGCTGTTTTTT.

The CDR3: CASTGTSLSDTQYF. CDR3 DNA sequence: TGTGCCAGCACCGGGACTAGTCTTTCAGATACGCAGTATTTT. The chain carries TRBV7-9 and TRBJ2-3; 8 nucleotides agree with TRBD2. CDR1 and CDR2 (germline): SEHNR, FQNEAQ (reference sequence). V lost 7 bases to trimming and J lost 4 bases; unmatched junction nucleotides: 7. The CDR3 extends over 14 amino acids.

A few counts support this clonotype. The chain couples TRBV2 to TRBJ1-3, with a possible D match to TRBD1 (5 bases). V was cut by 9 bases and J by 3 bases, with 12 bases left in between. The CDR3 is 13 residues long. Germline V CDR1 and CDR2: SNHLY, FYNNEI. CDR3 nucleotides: TGTGCCAGTGGTGGGACCCTTGGAAACACCATATATTTT. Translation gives CASGGTLGNTIYF.

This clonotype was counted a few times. The CDR3 bases are TGCAGCGTTGAGCTTAGCACAGATACGCAGTATTTT. Protein product: CSVELSTDTQYF. This chain connects TRBV29-1 to TRBJ2-3; D is ambiguous. V lost 3 bases to trimming and J lost 0 bases, with 4 bases between them. CDR1 and CDR2 from the germline V gene are SQVTM and ANQGSEA. CDR3 size: 12 residues.

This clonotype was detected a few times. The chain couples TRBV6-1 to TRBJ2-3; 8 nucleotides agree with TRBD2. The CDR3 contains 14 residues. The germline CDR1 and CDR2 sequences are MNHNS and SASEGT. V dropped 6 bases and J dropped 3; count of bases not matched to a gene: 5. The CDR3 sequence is CASSVAGRTDTQYF. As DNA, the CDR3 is TGTGCCAGCAGCGTAGCGGGACGAACAGATACGCAGTATTTT.

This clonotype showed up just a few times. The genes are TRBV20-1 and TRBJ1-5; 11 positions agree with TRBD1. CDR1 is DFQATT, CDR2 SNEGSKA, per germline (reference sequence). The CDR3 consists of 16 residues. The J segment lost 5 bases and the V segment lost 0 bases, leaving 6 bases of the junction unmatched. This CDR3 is CSARDSGQGADQPQHF. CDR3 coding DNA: TGCAGTGCTAGAGATTCCGGACAGGGGGCCGATCAGCCCCAGCATTTT.

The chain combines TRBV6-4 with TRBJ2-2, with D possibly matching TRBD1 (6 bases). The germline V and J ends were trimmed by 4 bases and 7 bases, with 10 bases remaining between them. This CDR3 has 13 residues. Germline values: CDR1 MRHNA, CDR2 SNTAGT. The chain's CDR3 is CASSGTAFGELFF. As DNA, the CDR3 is TGTGCCAGCAGTGGGACAGCCTTCGGGGAGCTGTTTTTT.

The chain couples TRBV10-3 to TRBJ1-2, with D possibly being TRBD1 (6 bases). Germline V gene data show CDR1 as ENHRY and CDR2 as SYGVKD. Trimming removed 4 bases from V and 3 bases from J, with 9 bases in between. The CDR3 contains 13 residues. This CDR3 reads CAISAGADYGYTF. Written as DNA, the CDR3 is TGTGCCATCAGTGCGGGGGCTGACTATGGCTACACCTTC.

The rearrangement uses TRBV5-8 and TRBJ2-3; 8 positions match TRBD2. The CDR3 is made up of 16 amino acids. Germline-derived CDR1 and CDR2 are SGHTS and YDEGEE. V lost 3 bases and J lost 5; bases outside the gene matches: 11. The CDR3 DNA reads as TGTGCCAGCAGCTGGAAGAGGACTAGCAGGGGAGATACGCAGTATTTT. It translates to CASSWKRTSRGDTQYF.

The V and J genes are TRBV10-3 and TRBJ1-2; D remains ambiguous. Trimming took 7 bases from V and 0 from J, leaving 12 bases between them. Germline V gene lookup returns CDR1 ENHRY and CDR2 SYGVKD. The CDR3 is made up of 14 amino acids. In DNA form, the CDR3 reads TGTGCCATCAAAATGGAGGGAACTAACTATGGCTACACCTTC. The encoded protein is CAIKMEGTNYGYTF.

The CDR3 here is CASSYSGLPFGGKNIQYF. The CDR3 bases are TGTGCCAGCAGTTACTCGGGACTACCGTTTGGAGGCAAAAACATTCAGTACTTC. The chain is built from TRBV6-6 and TRBJ2-4, with TRBD2 matching over 7 bases. Per the germline V gene, CDR1 is MNHNY and CDR2 is SVGAGI (reference sequence). The CDR3 runs to 18 residues. J gave up 3 bases and V 0 bases, and 11 bases lay outside the gene matches.